This TCR beta chain originates from a study of blood T cell repertoires in COVID-19. The CDR3 has 16 amino acids. Germline assignment: CDR1 GTSNPN and CDR2 SVGIG (reference sequence). V lost 3 bases and J lost 6, with 21 bases in between. Data came from immunoSEQ multiplex PCR; TCRdb stores just in-frame clones and leaves some out. The data contain 200,000 to 250,000 clones, about 87% of them seen just once; the ten biggest clones take up under 2%. This sequence originates from a woman in her forties or fifties who had recovered from COVID-19. The chain recombines TRBV30 with TRBJ1-5; possibly TRBD1 for D (5 bases). Sequenced: PBMCs or T cells enriched from blood (not recorded which). The CDR3 DNA sequence: TGTGCCTGGAGCCAGGAGGGACTTTTAAGCGGTCAGCCCCAGCATTTT. Translating it yields CAWSQEGLLSGQPQHF. The full variable domain, with the rest looked up from reference TRBV30 and TRBJ1-5, is SQTIHQWPATLVQPVGSPLSLECTVEGTSNPNLYWYRQAAGRGLQLLFYSVGIGQISSEVPQNLSASRPQDRQFILSSKKLLLSDSGFYLCAWSQEGLLSGQPQHFGDGTRLSIL.